This T cell receptor beta chain was observed in a study of cytomegalovirus exposure and HLA in healthy donors. General observations from the study: Clonal expansion, a later analysis showed, was greater in HLA-associated TCR beta chains than in equally common others. Most TCR sequences were rare, but some public TCRs occurred in many donors. The authors considered a cluster of highly shared sequence variants likely to be a sequencing artifact.

A remark on this clone: Its target is not known.

The germline V gene encodes CDR1 SGHRS and CDR2 YFSETQ. The V end lost 5 bases, the J end lost 4 bases, and 10 bases lay between the germline ends. The CDR3 has 13 amino acids. The PCR employed 60 Vbeta primers together with 13 Jbeta primers. Repertoires were generated with immunoSEQ multiplex PCR, while TCRdb's copy carries only in-frame clones and drops some. The table lists tens of thousands of clones. The chain uses TRBV5-1 and TRBJ1-3; D is perhaps TRBD1 (5 bases). Sequenced material: PBMCs. The origin of this receptor is a man between 45 and 60 years old in good health and CMV-seropositive. CDR3: CASSPDIGNTIYF. The CDR3 region has the DNA TGCGCCAGCAGTCCGGACATAGGAAACACCATATATTTT.